This record concerns one TCR beta chain sequence. The antigen remains undetermined. Template material for TCR beta VDJ and CDR3 profiling consisted of genomic DNA. TCRdb called the reads again in MiXCR, with one record for every CDR3 protein. The sample has about 220,000 distinct CDR3 sequences, about 37% seen once. This specimen belongs to a study of CD8+CD57+ T cells in acquired aplastic anemia. Study in general: Mean yield of DNA from sorted CD4+ and CD8+ cells was 3 to 3.5 ug. Read counts for CD4+ cells (from healthy donors) averaged about 10.8 million.

Whole-study results and caveats: The study found no significant CD8+ Simpson's diversity difference between patients and controls.

Germline V CDR1 and CDR2: ENHRY, SYGVKD. Trimming took off 6 bases at V and 7 bases at J, with 15 bases between the two ends. CDR3 length: 13 amino acids. The chain has TRBV10-3 and TRBJ1-1; no definite D call. The clonotype was recovered from a human donor in good health, serving as a control. Sequencing was done on a sample of sorted CD4+, CD8+, or CD8+CD57+ T cells (not recorded which) from PBMCs. Here the CDR3 DNA reads TGTGCCATCAGAGACGGACGGTCCGGTGAAGCTTTCTTT. Translated: CAIRDGRSGEAFF.